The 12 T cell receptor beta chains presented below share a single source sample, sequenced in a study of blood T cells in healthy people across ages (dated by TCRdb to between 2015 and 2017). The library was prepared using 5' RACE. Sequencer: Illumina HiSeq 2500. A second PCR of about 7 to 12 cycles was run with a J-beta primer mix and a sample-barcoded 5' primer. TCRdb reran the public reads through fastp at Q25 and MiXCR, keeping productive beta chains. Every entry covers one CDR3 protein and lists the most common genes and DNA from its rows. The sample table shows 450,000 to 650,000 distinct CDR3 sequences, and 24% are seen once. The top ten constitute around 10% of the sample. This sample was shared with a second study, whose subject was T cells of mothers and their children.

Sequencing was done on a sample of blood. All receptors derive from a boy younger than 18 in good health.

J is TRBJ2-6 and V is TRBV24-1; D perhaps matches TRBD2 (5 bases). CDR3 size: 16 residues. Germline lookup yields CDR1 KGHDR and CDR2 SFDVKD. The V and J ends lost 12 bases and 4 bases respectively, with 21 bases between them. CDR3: CAVSLEADLGANVLTF. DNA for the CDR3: TGTGCCGTTTCTTTGGAGGCAGATCTGGGGGCCAACGTCCTGACTTTC.

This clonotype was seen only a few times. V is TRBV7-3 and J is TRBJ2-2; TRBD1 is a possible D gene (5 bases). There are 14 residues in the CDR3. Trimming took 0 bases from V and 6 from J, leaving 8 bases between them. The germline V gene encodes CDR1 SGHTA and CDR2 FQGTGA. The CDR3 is CASSLTGRPGELFF. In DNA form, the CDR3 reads TGTGCCAGCAGCTTAACGGGGCGGCCCGGGGAGCTGTTTTTT.

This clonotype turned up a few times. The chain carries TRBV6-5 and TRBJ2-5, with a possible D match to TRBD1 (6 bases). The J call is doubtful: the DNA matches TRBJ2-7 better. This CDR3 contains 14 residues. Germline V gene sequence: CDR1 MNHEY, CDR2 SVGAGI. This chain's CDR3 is CASSQGTEAYEQYF. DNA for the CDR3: TGTGCCAGCAGCCAGGGGACGGAGGCCTACGAGCAGTACTTC.

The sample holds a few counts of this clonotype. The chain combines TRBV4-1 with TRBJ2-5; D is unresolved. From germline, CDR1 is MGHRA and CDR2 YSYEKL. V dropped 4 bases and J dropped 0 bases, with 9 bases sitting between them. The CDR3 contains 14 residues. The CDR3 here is CASSLSKYQETQYF. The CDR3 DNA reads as TGCGCCAGCAGCCTATCGAAGTACCAAGAGACCCAGTACTTC.

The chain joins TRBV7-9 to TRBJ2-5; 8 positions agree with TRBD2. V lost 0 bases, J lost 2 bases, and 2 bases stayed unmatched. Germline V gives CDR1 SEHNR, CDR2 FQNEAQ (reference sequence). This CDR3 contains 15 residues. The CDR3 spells CASSLAAGGQETQYF. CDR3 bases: TGTGCCAGCAGCTTAGCCGCGGGGGGTCAAGAGACCCAGTACTTC.

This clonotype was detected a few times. CDR3 nucleotides: TGTGCCAGCAGCTTAAACAGAGCAGATACGCAGTATTTT. Translating gives CASSLNRADTQYF. The V gene is TRBV7-2, the J gene TRBJ2-3; D gene ambiguous. The CDR3 extends over 13 amino acids. V was pared by 2 bases and J by 4 bases, with 7 bases between. Germline V gene data show CDR1 as SGHTA and CDR2 as FQGNSA.

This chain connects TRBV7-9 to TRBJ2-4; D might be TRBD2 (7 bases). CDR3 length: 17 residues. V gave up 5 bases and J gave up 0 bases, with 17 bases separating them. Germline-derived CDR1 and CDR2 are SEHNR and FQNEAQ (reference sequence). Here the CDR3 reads CASSTRGGEGAKNIQYF. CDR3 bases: TGTGCCAGCAGCACGAGGGGGGGAGAGGGAGCCAAAAACATTCAGTACTTC.

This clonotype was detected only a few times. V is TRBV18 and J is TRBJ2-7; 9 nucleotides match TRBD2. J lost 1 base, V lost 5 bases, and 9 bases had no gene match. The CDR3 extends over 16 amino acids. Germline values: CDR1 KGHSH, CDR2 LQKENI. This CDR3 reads CASSYRSGGESYEQYF. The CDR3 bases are TGTGCCAGCTCATATCGTAGCGGGGGTGAATCCTACGAGCAGTACTTC.

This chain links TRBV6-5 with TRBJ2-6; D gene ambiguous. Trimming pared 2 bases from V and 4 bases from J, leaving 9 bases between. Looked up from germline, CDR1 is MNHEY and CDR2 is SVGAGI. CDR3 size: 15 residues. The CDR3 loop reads CASSYHLGGANVLTF. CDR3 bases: TGTGCCAGCAGTTACCACCTCGGAGGGGCCAACGTCCTGACTTTC.

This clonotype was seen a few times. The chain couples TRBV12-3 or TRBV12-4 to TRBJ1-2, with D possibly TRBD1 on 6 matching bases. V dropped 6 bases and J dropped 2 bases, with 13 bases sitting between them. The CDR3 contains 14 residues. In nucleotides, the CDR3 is TGTGCCAGCAGACCACAGGGAGGGAACTATGGCTACACCTTC. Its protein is CASRPQGGNYGYTF.

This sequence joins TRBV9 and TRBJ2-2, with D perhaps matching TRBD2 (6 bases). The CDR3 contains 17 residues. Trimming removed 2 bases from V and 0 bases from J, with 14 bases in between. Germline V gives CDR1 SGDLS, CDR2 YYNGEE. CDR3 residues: CASSVPQGGANTGELFF. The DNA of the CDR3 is TGTGCCAGCAGCGTCCCTCAAGGCGGGGCGAACACCGGGGAGCTGTTTTTT.

The CDR3 coding sequence is TGTGCCAGCAGCTTGACAGGGGCCGATGAGCAGTTCTTC. Its protein is CASSLTGADEQFF. The chain carries TRBV7-6 and TRBJ2-7; 8 positions match TRBD1. The J call may be incorrect, as the DNA end agrees better with TRBJ2-1. In germline, CDR1 is SGHVS, CDR2 FNYEAQ. This CDR3 comprises 13 residues.